The 7 T cell receptor beta chains listed next were all sequenced from one sample in a study of blood T cell repertoires in COVID-19. Sequenced by immunoSEQ multiplex PCR; TCRdb stores in-frame clones only, minus some. The sample holds thousands of clones, 88% seen once. Sequenced sample: peripheral blood. The receptors originated from a human donor in a cohort sampled during active COVID-19.

In this sample, this clone turned up once. The V gene is TRBV6-6, the J gene TRBJ2-7, with 8 bases fitting TRBD2. V trimming: 6 bases; J trimming: 3 bases; junction bases outside the gene matches: 10. Per germline, CDR1 MNHNY and CDR2 SVGAGI (reference sequence). The CDR3 sequence is 15 residues long. CDR3 residues: CASSPRWAGGYEQYF. CDR3 in DNA: TGTGCCAGCAGCCCCCGGTGGGCGGGAGGCTACGAGCAGTACTTC.

This rearrangement joins TRBV28 to TRBJ1-1; no firm D call. The germline CDR1 and CDR2 sequences are MDHEN and SYDVKM. V dropped 5 bases and J dropped 0 bases, with 7 bases sitting between them. The CDR3 is 13 residues long. CDR3 sequence (DNA): TGTGCCAGCAGTCCACTCATGAACACTGAAGCTTTCTTT. Protein sequence: CASSPLMNTEAFF.

This chain connects TRBV10-2 to TRBJ1-5; possible D gene TRBD1, 5 bases. This CDR3 has 14 amino acids. Per the germline V gene, CDR1 is WSHSY and CDR2 is SAAADI. Trimming pared 3 bases from V and 2 bases from J, leaving 8 bases between. DNA for the CDR3: TGCGCCAGCAGTGACAGGGCGGGCAATCAGCCCCAGCATTTT. Protein: CASSDRAGNQPQHF.

The chain joins TRBV29-1 to TRBJ1-1, with 7 bases that match TRBD1. From germline, CDR1 is SQVTM and CDR2 ANQGSEA. The V gene end was trimmed by 7 bases and the J gene end by 2 bases; junction bases not matched to a gene: 7. This CDR3 has 13 amino acids. CDR3: CSARGGENTEAFF. The CDR3 DNA sequence: TGCAGCGCAAGAGGGGGCGAAAACACTGAAGCTTTCTTT. Full variable domain (outside the CDR3, taken from reference TRBV29-1 and TRBJ1-1): SAVISQKPSRDICQRGTSLTIQCQVDSQVTMMFWYRQQPGQSLTLIATANQGSEATYESGFVIDKFPISRPNLTFSTLTVSNMSPEDSSIYLCSARGGENTEAFFGQGTRLTVV.

The rearrangement links TRBV6-5 to TRBJ2-1, with D possibly TRBD1 on 5 matching bases. The V and J ends lost 0 bases and 4 bases respectively, with 10 bases between them. The germline gives CDR1 MNHEY, CDR2 SVGAGI. This CDR3 is 15 amino acids long. CDR3 loop: CASSYSQGKYNEQFF. In DNA form, the CDR3 reads TGTGCCAGCAGTTACTCCCAGGGTAAGTACAATGAGCAGTTCTTC.

A word on this clone: At one boundary the junction diverges from the germline segment, which might be a read error. The gene calls are TRBV6-2 or TRBV6-3 and TRBJ2-5; no clear D gene. From germline, CDR1 is MNHEY and CDR2 SVGEGT. The CDR3 loop spans 11 amino acids. The CDR3 region is CASSYQETQYF. CDR3 DNA: TGTGCCAGCAGTTACCAGGAGACCCAGTACTTC.

This clone was seen just once. The rearrangement uses TRBV3-1 (or the pseudogene TRBV3-2) and TRBJ1-2; the D is unclear. CDR1 and CDR2 (germline): LGHDT, YNNKEL (reference sequence). The CDR3 runs 14 residues. Trimming removed 3 bases at V and 8 bases at J, with 16 bases between. The CDR3 nucleotides read TGTGCCAGCAGCCAGGCCGGGATCCCGGGCGGCTACACCTTC. This sequence encodes CASSQAGIPGGYTF.